The source of this T cell receptor (beta chain) is a study of T cells in Graves' hyperthyroidism and ophthalmopathy. General observations from the study: A median 6.5 months before onset, the model predicted ophthalmopathy.

Amplification of TCR beta CDR3 regions used RNA as the template. First-round RT-PCR with HTBI primers amplified the TCR CDR3 region. TCRdb re-derived calls from the multiplex PCR reads in MiXCR, one entry per CDR3 protein. The sample has some 560,000 distinct CDR3 sequences, 12% to 15% seen once; the top ten hold approximately 13%. For this clonotype: Its specificity is not known.

Patients counted as stable if ophthalmopathy did not develop within 18 months. This CDR3 contains 17 residues. The trim removed 3 bases at V and 0 bases at J, leaving 4 bases unmatched. CDR1 MNHEY and CDR2 SMNVEV come from the germline V gene (reference sequence). The sample was blood. This receptor was taken from a woman aged 40 to 50 with Graves' hyperthyroidism. This chain joins TRBV27 and TRBJ2-1, with TRBD2 matching 11 bases. The CDR3 DNA sequence: TGTGCCAGCAGTTTGATTACTAGCGGGAGCTCCTACAATGAGCAGTTCTTC. Its translation is CASSLITSGSSYNEQFF.